This record concerns one T cell receptor (beta chain) sequence. The antigen is unknown. These data are taken from a study of graft-versus-host responses after intestinal transplantation. Study background: Grafts were multivisceral, liver-intestinal, or isolated intestinal. Study-level points and caveats: Marrow from the recipient contained GvH clones, some of which had appeared first in ileum or blood. After transplant, early declines in HvG clones were associated with peak levels of circulating GvH clones.

Per the germline V gene, CDR1 is SEHNR and CDR2 is FQNEAQ (reference sequence). Trimming took 4 bases from V and 6 from J, leaving 22 bases between them. This CDR3 is built from 17 residues. Method: immunoSEQ multiplex PCR; TCRdb's copy keeps in-frame clones and lacks some. Of some 48,000 clones in the sample, around 84% were seen once. The rearrangement uses TRBV7-9 and TRBJ2-1, with D perhaps TRBD2 (6 bases). The input for sequencing was unstimulated CD4+ T cells sorted from spleen or lymph node cells, taken before transplant. The origin of this receptor is a human donor who was the organ donor for an intestinal transplant. This CDR3 reads CASSYSGKVPIFNEQFF. CDR3 DNA: TGTGCCAGCAGCTATAGCGGCAAGGTCCCAATCTTCAATGAGCAGTTCTTC.